This TCR beta chain was found in a study of OX40 agonist ivuxolimab in advanced cancers. V lost 1 base and J 4 bases, leaving 14 bases between the germline ends. The germline CDR1 and CDR2 sequences are SGHNT and YYREEE (reference sequence). The CDR3 covers 15 residues. Sequencing was performed with immunoSEQ multiplex PCR; in TCRdb, only in-frame clones are kept and a portion is missing. The sample includes around 80,000 clones, approximately 85% of them seen just once. The clonotype originates from an adult with an advanced solid tumor such as melanoma, head and neck, liver or kidney cancer. Sequencing used CD4+ or CD8+ T cells sorted from blood, obtained in a trial of the OX40 agonist ivuxolimab. The chain joins TRBV5-4 to TRBJ1-2; D perhaps matches TRBD1 (5 bases). CDR3 region: CASSLNPGTGYGYTF. The CDR3 nucleotides read TGTGCCAGCAGCTTGAATCCAGGGACCGGCTATGGCTACACCTTC.